A selection of T cell receptor beta chains follows, all from one sample in a study of control samples from healthy donors and cancer patients. Using immunoSEQ multiplex PCR, the repertoire was profiled, and TCRdb retains in-frame clones only, with some absent. The table records more than 100,000 clones, roughly nine tenths of them present only once. The sample was blood. Source of these receptors: a woman aged 18-30 years in good health. CDR3s include the opening cysteine and the closing phenylalanine or tryptophan. The D gene is left open where the match is weak.

d_call j_call v_call cdr3_aa
- TRBJ2-3 TRBV11-2 CASSRTGKGQTSTDTQYF
- TRBJ2-7 TRBV6-5 CASSQGPGPLEQYF
- TRBJ2-7 TRBV4-3 CASSQDRGGLYEQYF
TRBD1 TRBJ1-6 TRBV30 CAIGQAAGSPLHF
TRBD1 TRBJ1-1 TRBV5-5 CASTIQGANTEAFF
- TRBJ1-2 TRBV27 CASSFFPGPLGIRYTF
TRBD2 TRBJ2-5 TRBV2 CASRKSAGQYQETQYF
- TRBJ2-3 TRBV15 CATSSQQAPHTDTQYF
- TRBJ2-2 TRBV27 CASSQQGSGELFF
TRBD2 TRBJ2-1 TRBV18 CASSPGLAGDEQFF
TRBD2 TRBJ2-3 TRBV27 CASSFWAAGGPGDTDTQYF
TRBD1 TRBJ1-1 TRBV30 CAWDRGNTEAFF
TRBD1 TRBJ1-5 TRBV19 CASSEQGYQPQHF
TRBD1 TRBJ1-2 TRBV19 CASRRTGPYYGYTF
- TRBJ2-1 TRBV6-5 CASSYFQGAVENEQFF
TRBD2 TRBJ2-2 TRBV24-1 CATTSGRGREPGELFF
TRBD2 TRBJ2-1 TRBV5-5 CASSLSSGGNNEQFF
- TRBJ2-1 TRBV5-8 CASSLGPYPYNEQFF
- TRBJ2-1 TRBV2 CASSEEGSSYNEQFF
TRBD2 TRBJ2-7 TRBV27 CASSLEGLAAPHLEQYF
- TRBJ2-1 TRBV7-9 CASSPMTLEQFF
- TRBJ2-5 TRBV24-1 CATSDSGTQSAETQYF
- TRBJ1-2 TRBV18 CASSPTYGGPPYGYTF
- TRBJ2-1 TRBV12-5 CASGNSGYNEQFF
- TRBJ2-7 TRBV30 CAWSVGTYEQYF
TRBD1 TRBJ2-1 TRBV19 CASGQGVSYNEQFF